Below are 32 T cell receptor beta chains sequenced from a single sample in a study of T cell repertoires in cytomegalovirus infection (dated by TCRdb to the late 2010s). TCRdb names Illumina HiSeq 1500 as the instrument used. Using fastp trimming at Q25 and MiXCR clonotype assembly, TCRdb reanalyzed the public sequencing data and kept in-frame beta chains. Each CDR3 protein appears once, grouped with its most common genes and DNA. Here the sample has roughly 280,000 distinct CDR3 sequences; 22% occur a single time. The top ten constitute approximately 19% of the sample. The meaning of the sample's treatment or condition label: in vitro stimulation with specific CMV peptide epitopes to enrich CMV-specific T cells. Which antigens these TCRs recognize remains unknown. Sequencing used cultured PBMCs, obtained from culture after CMV antigen stimulation. These receptors came from a human donor in good health (CMV status not recorded). Some clones in this sample may be carry-over from other donors' samples.

The rearrangement links TRBV29-1 to TRBJ2-2; weak D call: TRBD2 (5 bases). CDR3 size: 14 residues. Between the trimmed V and J ends, which lost 7 bases and 4 bases, there was a span of 16 bases. CDR1 and CDR2 (germline): SQVTM, ANQGSEA. CDR3: CSASPGVPTGELFF. In DNA, the CDR3 is TGCAGCGCTTCGCCCGGGGTCCCCACCGGGGAGCTGTTTTTT.

This clonotype occurred a few times. The chain couples TRBV6-4 to TRBJ2-1, with a possible D match to TRBD2 (6 bases). Per germline, CDR1 MRHNA and CDR2 SNTAGT. V lost 0 bases and J lost 6, with 21 bases in between. CDR3 length: 18 amino acids. CDR3 amino acids: CASSDSPRAGRVSNEQFF. CDR3 nucleotide sequence: TGTGCCAGCAGTGACTCGCCTCGGGCGGGAAGAGTGTCCAATGAGCAGTTCTTC.

The rearrangement joins TRBV20-1 to TRBJ2-2, with 8 bases matching TRBD1. The CDR3 length is 16 residues. V trimming: 2 bases; J trimming: 0 bases; junction bases outside the gene matches: 5. The germline gives CDR1 DFQATT, CDR2 SNEGSKA (reference sequence). The CDR3 is CSARSLQGANTGELFF. The CDR3, as DNA: TGCAGTGCTAGATCTCTACAGGGGGCGAACACCGGGGAGCTGTTTTTT.

The V and J genes are TRBV19 and TRBJ2-3; 7 bases agree with TRBD2. V shed 6 bases, J shed 6 bases, and the junction held 12 bases outside the gene matches. The CDR3 is made up of 15 amino acids. The V gene's germline CDR1 is LNHDA and CDR2 SQIVND (reference sequence). CDR3 sequence (DNA): TGTGCCAGTAGGAGACTGGCGGGAGAGTTGGATACGCAGTATTTT. This sequence encodes CASRRLAGELDTQYF.

The rearrangement joins TRBV7-9 to TRBJ1-1; D gene unclear. Per the germline V gene, CDR1 is SEHNR and CDR2 is FQNEAQ (reference sequence). The CDR3 consists of 14 residues. The germline V and J ends were trimmed by 4 bases and 2 bases, with 11 bases remaining between them. The CDR3 is CASSSGDLNTEAFF. In DNA form, the CDR3 reads TGTGCCAGCAGCTCGGGAGACCTCAACACTGAAGCTTTCTTT.

CDR3 amino acids: CASSYQGDNSPLHF. As DNA, the CDR3 is TGCGCCAGCAGCTACCAGGGAGATAATTCACCCCTCCACTTT. The rearrangement links TRBV5-1 to TRBJ1-6; a possible D gene is TRBD1 (5 bases). Germline loops: CDR1 SGHRS, CDR2 YFSETQ. Between the trimmed V and J ends, which lost 3 bases and 5 bases, there was a span of 9 bases. The CDR3 contains 14 residues.

The chain is built from TRBV20-1 and TRBJ2-1, with TRBD2 matching over 12 bases. V shed 2 bases, J shed 4 bases, and the junction held 6 bases outside the gene matches. This CDR3 comprises 16 residues. Germline V gives CDR1 DFQATT, CDR2 SNEGSKA (reference sequence). CDR3 in DNA: TGCAGTGCTAGATTACCTAGCGGGAGGGCTTACAATGAGCAGTTCTTC. This encodes CSARLPSGRAYNEQFF.

V usage is TRBV7-8 and J usage is TRBJ2-1; D is ambiguous. This CDR3 is 14 amino acids long. V lost 8 bases to trimming and J lost 4 bases, with 15 bases between them. Germline V gene data show CDR1 as SGHVS and CDR2 as FQNEAQ. CDR3 nucleotides: TGTGCCAGCCTTCAAGAACGATCTTACAATGAGCAGTTCTTC. Protein: CASLQERSYNEQFF.

V gene TRBV27 combines with J gene TRBJ2-3; D ambiguous. Trimming shortened V by 0 bases and J by 2 bases, and 9 bases separated the two germline ends. Germline V gene lookup returns CDR1 MNHEY and CDR2 SMNVEV (reference sequence). The CDR3 sequence is 15 residues long. The CDR3 DNA follows: TGTGCCAGCAGTTTATCTGCCGTGGACACAGATACGCAGTATTTT. Protein product: CASSLSAVDTDTQYF.

This clonotype was seen a handful of times. V gene TRBV5-1 combines with J gene TRBJ1-6, with D unclear. Trimming removed 0 bases at V and 8 bases at J, with 12 bases between. Germline V gives CDR1 SGHRS, CDR2 YFSETQ. This CDR3 contains 15 residues. DNA of the CDR3: TGCGCCAGCAGCTTGGAGGGCAGGAGCCATTCACCCCTCCACTTT. Amino acids: CASSLEGRSHSPLHF.

This clonotype has just a few counts. The chain carries TRBV6-2 or TRBV6-3 and TRBJ1-2; D ambiguous. CDR3 length equals 14 residues. V lost 0 bases, J lost 2 bases, and 7 bases lay in between. Per the germline V gene, CDR1 is MNHEY and CDR2 is SVGEGT. This CDR3 is CASSYSRQNYGYTF. CDR3 in DNA: TGTGCCAGCAGTTACTCGAGGCAAAACTATGGCTACACCTTC.

The V and J genes are TRBV6-1 and TRBJ2-2; 11 bases agree with TRBD2. This CDR3 region has 17 residues. V trimming: 2 bases; J trimming: 3 bases; junction bases outside the gene matches: 5. CDR1 is MNHNS, CDR2 SASEGT, per germline. CDR3 in amino acids: CASSELAGGPHTGELFF. The CDR3 DNA is TGTGCCAGCAGTGAATTAGCGGGAGGGCCCCACACCGGGGAGCTGTTTTTT.

As to this clonotype: A junction boundary mismatches the germline segment, possibly from a read error. The genes are TRBV12-3 or TRBV12-4 and TRBJ2-5, with 7 bases lining up with TRBD2. The CDR3 length is 11 residues. The CDR3 is CASGELAPTHF. CDR3 sequence (DNA): TGTGCCAGCGGGGAACTAGCGCCGACCCACTTC.

The chain recombines TRBV7-3 with TRBJ1-2; possible D gene TRBD1, 6 bases. The CDR3 consists of 14 residues. V lost 5 bases to trimming and J lost 6 bases, with 16 bases between them. The V gene's germline CDR1 is SGHTA and CDR2 FQGTGA. The CDR3 sequence: CASSPSRGADGYTF. CDR3 in DNA: TGTGCCAGCAGCCCATCTAGGGGGGCGGATGGCTACACCTTC.

A note on this clonotype: The junction departs from the called germline gene at one end, perhaps through a read error. J is TRBJ1-6 and V is TRBV27, with 7 positions matching TRBD1. The CDR3 runs to 16 residues. The germline V gene encodes CDR1 MNHEY and CDR2 SMNVEV (reference sequence). CDR3 in DNA: TGTGCCAGCAGTTTGTTAGGGGGCCTTTATAATTTACCCCTCCACTTT. Translating it yields CASSLLGGLYNLPLHF.

A few counts support this clonotype. The chain joins TRBV15 to TRBJ2-7; D uncertain. V was cut by 3 bases and J by 0 bases, with 12 bases left in between. Looked up from germline, CDR1 is LNHNV and CDR2 is YYDKDF (reference sequence). The CDR3 covers 15 residues. CDR3 DNA: TGTGCCACCAGCAGGGAAACAGTGAGCTCCTACGAGCAGTACTTC. The encoded protein is CATSRETVSSYEQYF.

The rearrangement joins TRBV10-2 to TRBJ2-2; D gene unclear. With 0 bases removed from V and 4 bases from J, the gap between germline ends came to 3 bases. CDR1 is WSHSY and CDR2 is SAAADI in the germline V gene. This CDR3 is 13 amino acids long. CDR3 DNA sequence: TGCGCCAGCAGTGAGTCGGGCACCGGGGAGCTGTTTTTT. It translates to CASSESGTGELFF.

This clonotype came up many times. This chain joins TRBV18 and TRBJ1-3, with D unclear. The CDR3 has 14 amino acids. Between the trimmed V and J ends, which lost 3 bases and 2 bases, there was a span of 8 bases. From germline, CDR1 is KGHSH and CDR2 LQKENI. CDR3 DNA sequence: TGTGCCAGCTCACCCGGCAGCACTGGAAACACCATATATTTT. Residues: CASSPGSTGNTIYF.

In its sample, this clonotype was seen many times. J is TRBJ2-7 and V is TRBV7-8; D ambiguous. Germline assignment: CDR1 SGHVS and CDR2 FQNEAQ. CDR3 length: 14 amino acids. V was clipped by 5 bases and J by 1 base, with 12 bases between them. Here the CDR3 reads CASSPAEISYEQYF. CDR3 sequence (DNA): TGTGCCAGCAGCCCCGCTGAGATTTCCTACGAGCAGTACTTC.

The chain has TRBV9 and TRBJ2-7; 14 nucleotides line up with TRBD2. This CDR3 has 16 amino acids. V dropped 3 bases and J dropped 5; count of bases not matched to a gene: 7. Per germline, CDR1 SGDLS and CDR2 YYNGEE. The CDR3 protein is CASSGSGTSGSHEQYF. In nucleotides, the CDR3 is TGTGCCAGCAGCGGATCCGGGACTAGCGGGAGCCACGAGCAGTACTTC.

This clonotype has a count of ten or more. The rearrangement joins TRBV5-4 to TRBJ1-1; D perhaps matches TRBD1 (5 bases). From germline, CDR1 is SGHNT and CDR2 YYREEE (reference sequence). V was shortened by 1 base and J by 11 bases, with 15 bases between the two germline ends. The CDR3 contains 13 residues. DNA of the CDR3: TGTGCCAGCAGCTTGACGAAACAGGATCCCGCTTTCTTT. This gives the protein CASSLTKQDPAFF.

The CDR3 region is CSVGGLVGRGSYNEQFF. CDR3 DNA sequence: TGCAGCGTTGGGGGACTAGTTGGTCGGGGCTCCTACAATGAGCAGTTCTTC. The chain has TRBV29-1 and TRBJ2-1; 8 bases line up with TRBD2. Germline V gene lookup returns CDR1 SQVTM and CDR2 ANQGSEA. V was clipped by 4 bases and J by 0 bases; unmatched bases: 11. The CDR3 totals 17 residues.

This clonotype has at least ten counts. The gene calls are TRBV6-2 or TRBV6-3 and TRBJ2-6, with no clear D. CDR1 MNHEY and CDR2 SVGEGT come from the germline V gene. The CDR3 totals 13 residues. V was pared by 4 bases and J by 0 bases, with 1 base between. The CDR3 DNA follows: TGTGCCAGCAGTTTCTCTGGGGCCAACGTCCTGACTTTC. This translates into CASSFSGANVLTF.

This chain connects TRBV4-3 to TRBJ2-1, with 11 bases matching TRBD2. V lost 8 bases and J lost 4; bases outside the gene matches: 7. Germline values: CDR1 LGHNA, CDR2 YSLEER. CDR3 length: 15 amino acids. The CDR3 loop reads CASGAGTSGYNEQFF. The CDR3 bases are TGCGCCAGCGGAGCTGGGACTAGCGGATACAATGAGCAGTTCTTC.

This clonotype was counted only a few times. The chain employs TRBV19 and TRBJ2-7; 11 nucleotides match TRBD2. The V gene's germline CDR1 is LNHDA and CDR2 SQIVND (reference sequence). The CDR3 totals 16 residues. Trimming at V came to 5 bases and at J to 6 bases, leaving 12 bases not matched to a gene. CDR3 loop: CASSPTSGKGSAEQYV. The CDR3 region has the DNA TGTGCCAGTAGTCCGACTAGCGGGAAAGGGAGCGCCGAGCAGTACGTC.

This clonotype appeared a few times. The gene calls are TRBV7-9 and TRBJ1-2; maybe TRBD1 (5 bases). The CDR3 is 13 residues long. Trimming removed 4 bases at V and 7 bases at J, with 13 bases between. Germline loops: CDR1 SEHNR, CDR2 FQNEAQ (reference sequence). This CDR3 reads CASSSQGGSGYTF. In DNA form, the CDR3 reads TGTGCCAGCAGCTCCCAGGGAGGAAGTGGCTACACCTTC.

This clonotype was recorded a few times. The chain links TRBV4-1 to TRBJ2-7; the match to TRBD2 covers 11 bases. Germline CDR1 reads MGHRA; CDR2 reads YSYEKL. Unmatched junction bases numbered 1, after V lost 1 base and J lost 2 bases. The CDR3 contains 15 residues. CDR3 coding DNA: TGCGCCAGCAGCCAAGGACTAGCGGGACCCTACGAGCAGTACGTC. The encoded protein is CASSQGLAGPYEQYV.

This clonotype was counted between two and nine times. The chain carries TRBV27 and TRBJ2-2; D call uncertain. The CDR3 loop spans 14 amino acids. V lost 5 bases, J lost 4 bases, and 11 bases lay in between. CDR1 and CDR2 from the germline V gene are MNHEY and SMNVEV (reference sequence). Here the CDR3 DNA reads TGTGCCAGCAGTATACTGGTCGGCACCGGGGAGCTGTTTTTT. This encodes CASSILVGTGELFF.

This clonotype was observed at least ten times. The V and J genes are TRBV7-2 and TRBJ2-5; D call uncertain. Germline CDR1 SGHTA, CDR2 FQGNSA. V was shortened by 4 bases and J by 1 base, with 7 bases between the two germline ends. The CDR3 has 13 residues. DNA of the CDR3: TGTGCCAGCAGCTCCCCGACCCAAGAGACCCAGTACTTC. Translating it yields CASSSPTQETQYF.

J is TRBJ1-3 and V is TRBV5-4; no definite D call. V shed 1 base and J shed 2 bases, with 13 bases lying between them. CDR1 and CDR2 (germline): SGHNT, YYREEE (reference sequence). The length of the CDR3 is 16 residues. DNA for the CDR3: TGTGCCAGCAGCTTGTCGGGAGGTATCCCTGGAAACACCATATATTTT. It translates to CASSLSGGIPGNTIYF.

This clonotype was counted many times. This chain's CDR3 is CASSSLAGVRYF. The CDR3 DNA is TGTGCCAGCAGCTCACTAGCGGGAGTAAGGTATTTT. J is TRBJ2-3 and V is TRBV7-6; 11 bases map to TRBD2. Germline CDR1 and CDR2: SGHVS and FNYEAQ. This CDR3 has 12 amino acids. The trim removed 4 bases at V and 14 bases at J, leaving 5 bases unmatched.

This clonotype was observed a handful of times. The chain is built from TRBV6-2 or TRBV6-3 and TRBJ2-1, with D perhaps TRBD2 (7 bases). Per germline, CDR1 MNHEY and CDR2 SVGEGT. Trimming removed 5 bases at V and 6 bases at J, with 20 bases between. The CDR3 is 16 amino acids. CDR3 DNA sequence: TGTGCCAGCAGTCCCGTCGGGGGGCGGACTACCAATGAGCAGTTCTTC. It codes for CASSPVGGRTTNEQFF.